These T cell receptor beta chains were read from a single sample in a study of blood T cells in healthy people across ages. MiXCR, run by TCRdb on the 5' RACE reads, gives a single entry per CDR3 protein. The repertoire consists of 1.5 million to 2 million distinct CDR3 sequences, with roughly 43% occurring once and the leading ten covering under 30%. Input material: blood. The receptors derive from a human donor in good health. Both conserved end residues are part of each CDR3. A D gene is named only where the DNA matches it firmly. A row's size may be missing; if present it is once, few, many or a size class.

CDR3 | DNA | J | V | size | D
CSVSLTDTQYF | TGCAGTGTTTCCCTAACAGATACGCAGTATTTT | TRBJ2-3 | TRBV20-1 | many | -
CAISESPARSYEQYF | TGTGCCATCAGTGAGTCCCCAGCTAGATCATACGAGCAGTACTTC | TRBJ2-7 | TRBV10-3 | few | -
CASSQHDEQYF | TGTGCCAGCAGCCAGCACGACGAGCAGTACTTC | TRBJ2-7 | TRBV6-2/TRBV6-3 | few | -
CSAVRDRVDTQYF | TGCAGTGCCGTCCGGGACAGGGTCGATACGCAGTATTTT | TRBJ2-3 | TRBV20-1 | few | TRBD1
CASSVEAAQGEQYF | TGTGCCAGCAGCGTAGAGGCAGCCCAGGGGGAGCAGTACTTC | TRBJ2-4 | TRBV9 | - | TRBD1
CASGLSLGAVADIIAPNEQFF | TGTGCTAGTGGTTTGTCTCTCGGGGCGGTGGCAGACATTATCGCCCCCAATGAGCAGTTCTTC | TRBJ2-1 | TRBV12-5 | - | -
CASSLTGQGNTYEQYF | TGTGCCAGCAGCTTAACGGGACAGGGGAATACCTACGAGCAGTACTTC | TRBJ2-7 | TRBV7-2 | - | TRBD1
CASSINLAGSEAFF | TGTGCCAGCAGTATCAATCTGGCAGGGTCTGAAGCTTTCTTT | TRBJ1-1 | TRBV12-3/TRBV12-4 | few | -
CSAHRGATQNTEAFF | TGCAGTGCCCATCGCGGGGCAACTCAGAACACTGAAGCTTTCTTT | TRBJ1-1 | TRBV20-1 | - | -
CASSQARQVGGYTF | TGCGCCAGCAGCCAAGCTCGACAAGTCGGAGGCTACACCTTC | TRBJ1-2 | TRBV4-1 | few | -
CASSLIWSRPEAFF | TGTGCCAGCAGCTTAATATGGTCAAGGCCTGAAGCTTTCTTT | TRBJ1-1 | TRBV11-2 | - | -
CASSLNREYEKLFF | TGCGCCAGCAGCTTGAACAGGGAGTATGAAAAACTGTTTTTT | TRBJ1-4 | TRBV5-1 | few | -
CASRGWDRGLATEAFF | TGTGCCAGCAGGGGGTGGGACAGGGGGTTGGCCACTGAAGCTTTCTTT | TRBJ1-1 | TRBV25-1 | - | TRBD1
CASSPRGARETQYF | TGTGCCAGCAGCCCACGGGGGGCCCGGGAGACCCAGTACTTC | TRBJ2-5 | TRBV3-1 | - | -
CASSSQGLAGVISYNEQFF | TGCGCCAGCAGCTCGCAGGGACTAGCGGGGGTAATCTCCTACAATGAGCAGTTCTTC | TRBJ2-1 | TRBV5-1 | - | TRBD2
CASTPGQGSGGYTF | TGTGCCAGCACTCCGGGACAGGGGTCGGGAGGCTACACCTTC | TRBJ1-2 | TRBV12-3/TRBV12-4 | few | TRBD1
CASSFLAGGRQRNTEAFF | - | TRBJ1-1 | TRBV12-3/TRBV12-4 | - | -
CASSVVGVSTDTQYF | TGTGCCAGCAGCGTAGTGGGAGTTAGCACAGATACGCAGTATTTT | TRBJ2-3 | TRBV9 | few | -
CASSQDKRGTDTQYF | TGCGCCAGCAGCCAAGATAAACGAGGCACAGATACGCAGTATTTT | TRBJ2-3 | TRBV4-3 | few | -
CVSSKQGYGANVLTF | TGTGTCAGCAGCAAACAGGGGTATGGGGCCAACGTCCTGACTTTC | TRBJ2-6 | TRBV12-3/TRBV12-4 | - | TRBD1
CSVGVTSEETQYF | TGCAGCGTTGGGGTTACTAGTGAGGAGACCCAGTACTTC | TRBJ2-5 | TRBV29-1 | few | -
CASSNLAGQETQYF | TGTGCCAGCAGCAATCTAGCGGGGCAAGAGACCCAGTACTTC | TRBJ2-5 | TRBV12-3/TRBV12-4 | few | TRBD2
CASSTPFGGNPYEQYF | TGCGCCAGCAGCACTCCTTTCGGCGGGAACCCCTACGAGCAGTACTTC | TRBJ2-7 | TRBV5-1 | few | -
CASNHRLAGNYNEQFF | TGTGCCAGCAACCACCGGCTAGCGGGGAACTACAATGAGCAGTTCTTC | TRBJ2-1 | TRBV12-3/TRBV12-4 | few | TRBD2
CASSEYGRSTDTQYF | TGTGCCAGCAGTGAATACGGGAGAAGCACAGATACGCAGTATTTT | TRBJ2-3 | TRBV25-1 | - | -
CSAASDRDSEAFF | TGCAGTGCAGCATCAGACAGGGACTCTGAAGCTTTCTTT | TRBJ1-1 | TRBV20-1 | few | TRBD1
CSVEVPRNPYEQYF | TGCAGCGTTGAAGTACCCAGAAACCCCTACGAGCAGTACTTC | TRBJ2-7 | TRBV29-1 | - | -
CSVAGTGNDQETQYF | TGCAGCGTAGCCGGGACAGGGAATGATCAGGAGACCCAGTACTTC | TRBJ2-5 | TRBV29-1 | - | TRBD1
CASSSDSPNTGELFF | TGTGCCAGCAGTAGTGACAGTCCGAACACCGGGGAGCTGTTTTTT | TRBJ2-2 | TRBV7-2 | - | -
CASSLDGVGEQFF | TGCGCCAGCAGCTTGGATGGTGTGGGTGAGCAGTTCTTC | TRBJ2-1 | TRBV5-1 | few | -
CATFDTKLAKNIQYF | TGCGCCACCTTTGACACCAAACTAGCCAAAAACATTCAGTACTTC | TRBJ2-4 | TRBV5-1 | - | -
CASSKGQGAYEQNF | TGTGCCAGTAGTAAAGGACAGGGAGCCTACGAGCAGAACTTC | TRBJ2-7 | TRBV19 | - | TRBD1
CSAGQAGDEQYF | TGCAGTGCTGGCCAAGCAGGGGACGAGCAGTACTTC | TRBJ2-7 | TRBV20-1 | - | -
CASSPQAGGEQFF | TGTGCCAGCAGCCCGCAAGCTGGGGGTGAGCAGTTCTTC | TRBJ2-1 | TRBV11-2 | - | -
CTSSILPTGGGQPQHF | TGTACCAGCAGCATTCTTCCCACAGGGGGTGGGCAGCCCCAGCATTTT | TRBJ1-5 | TRBV5-5 | - | TRBD1
CASSSNSGGSSYEQYF | TGTGCCAGCAGTTCTAATTCCGGGGGGTCCTCCTACGAGCAGTACTTC | TRBJ2-7 | TRBV28 | - | TRBD2
CSAVNQLVGFSYEQYF | TGCAGTGCTGTTAACCAACTAGTGGGGTTCTCCTACGAGCAGTACTTC | TRBJ2-7 | TRBV20-1 | - | -
CAIRQFYGYTF | TGTGCCATTCGACAGTTCTATGGCTACACCTTC | TRBJ1-2 | TRBV12-3/TRBV12-4 | few | -
CASSFVGVKEKLFF | TGTGCCAGCAGTTTTGTGGGGGTTAAGGAAAAACTGTTTTTT | TRBJ1-4 | TRBV28 | - | -
CAISVNDGYYGYTF | TGTGCCATCAGTGTGAACGACGGATACTATGGCTACACCTTC | TRBJ1-2 | TRBV10-3 | - | -
CASTQTNTDTEAFF | TGCGCCAGCACCCAGACCAATACGGACACTGAAGCTTTCTTT | TRBJ1-1 | TRBV5-1 | - | -
CASSEARTSGGHEQFF | TGTGCCAGCAGTGAAGCGCGGACTAGCGGGGGGCATGAGCAGTTCTTC | TRBJ2-1 | TRBV2 | - | TRBD2
CAISEPGRSGGFYEQYF | TGTGCCATCAGTGAGCCGGGCCGGAGCGGGGGCTTCTACGAGCAGTACTTC | TRBJ2-7 | TRBV10-3 | - | TRBD2
CSARDAGLSYNEQFF | TGCAGTGCTAGAGACGCAGGGTTGTCCTACAATGAGCAGTTCTTC | TRBJ2-1 | TRBV20-1 | - | -
CSARDFASGGADTQYF | TGCAGTGCTAGAGATTTCGCTAGCGGGGGGGCAGATACGCAGTATTTT | TRBJ2-3 | TRBV20-1 | - | TRBD2
CASSPSRGTHHHWDTEAFF | TGCGCCAGCAGCCCGAGTCGAGGGACACACCACCACTGGGACACTGAAGCTTTCTTT | TRBJ1-1 | TRBV5-1 | few | -
CASSYDRDQETQYF | TGTGCCAGCAGTTATGACAGGGACCAAGAGACCCAGTACTTC | TRBJ2-5 | TRBV6-2/TRBV6-3 | few | TRBD1
CAGSVYVGGGTGGNERFF | - | TRBJ2-1 | TRBV9 | - | -
CASSFRGYNQPQHF | TGTGCCAGCAGCTTCAGGGGGTACAATCAGCCCCAGCATTTT | TRBJ1-5 | TRBV5-6 | - | TRBD1
CASSVGRSTEAFF | TGTGCCAGCAGCGTAGGTAGGTCCACTGAAGCTTTCTTT | TRBJ1-1 | TRBV9 | - | -
CASSQDRSGGGANEQFF | TGTGCCAGCAGCCAAGATCGAAGTGGCGGGGGGGCTAATGAGCAGTTCTTC | TRBJ2-1 | TRBV4-2 | - | TRBD2
CAITPGRGPSYEQYF | TGTGCCATCACCCCGGGACGGGGACCCTCCTACGAGCAGTACTTC | TRBJ2-7 | TRBV10-3 | few | -
CSADRLAGAKETQYF | TGCAGTGCTGACCGACTAGCGGGAGCTAAGGAGACCCAGTACTTC | TRBJ2-5 | TRBV20-1 | few | TRBD2
CSASRPPPQPQHF | TGCAGTGCTAGTCGGCCTCCTCCCCAGCCCCAGCATTTT | TRBJ1-5 | TRBV20-1 | - | -
CASSQDQVWGYSGANVLTF | TGTGCCAGCAGCCAAGATCAGGTGTGGGGGTACTCTGGGGCCAACGTCCTGACTTTC | TRBJ2-6 | TRBV4-2 | - | -
CASSLEDSILYEQYF | TGTGCCAGCAGCTTAGAGGACAGCATTCTCTACGAGCAGTACTTC | TRBJ2-7 | TRBV7-8 | once | -
CASSAASGADTEAFF | TGTGCCAGCAGCGCAGCCAGTGGCGCGGACACTGAAGCTTTCTTT | TRBJ1-1 | TRBV9 | - | -